Listed below are T cell receptor beta chains from one sample, sequenced in a study of blood T cell repertoires in COVID-19. Assay used: immunoSEQ multiplex PCR; TCRdb lists only in-frame clones, some missing. There are around 220,000 clones in the sample; about 91% occur only once, and roughly 14% lies in the top ten. Sequencing was done on a sample of PBMCs or T cells enriched from blood (not recorded which). These receptors were taken from a woman in her forties or fifties with acute COVID-19. CDR3s leave out the opening cysteine and the closing phenylalanine or tryptophan. Fields, in order: D gene, J gene, clone size, V gene, CDR3 protein. D genes are given only for firm matches. For some rows the clone size is stated as once, few or many, or as a class when expanded; others skip it.

d_gene: NA
j_gene: TRBJ2-3
abundance: NA
v_gene: TRBV6-5
CDR3aa: ASSLDRQIAQY

d_gene: TRBD2
j_gene: TRBJ2-3
abundance: few
v_gene: TRBV6-1
CDR3aa: ASSEGLAGGRNTDTQY

d_gene: NA
j_gene: TRBJ2-1
abundance: NA
v_gene: TRBV9
CDR3aa: ASSVAPNYNEQF

d_gene: NA
j_gene: TRBJ1-5
abundance: NA
v_gene: TRBV28
CDR3aa: ASSLRGAGQPQH

d_gene: NA
j_gene: TRBJ2-7
abundance: NA
v_gene: TRBV7-6
CDR3aa: ASSSGSDREQY

d_gene: TRBD1
j_gene: TRBJ1-4
abundance: NA
v_gene: TRBV2
CDR3aa: ASSPDRGRNEKLF

d_gene: TRBD1
j_gene: TRBJ2-7
abundance: NA
v_gene: TRBV7-2
CDR3aa: ASSPVGGLGEQY

d_gene: NA
j_gene: TRBJ2-1
abundance: NA
v_gene: TRBV7-2
CDR3aa: ATTEGGLAYNEQF

d_gene: TRBD2
j_gene: TRBJ2-5
abundance: NA
v_gene: TRBV6-5
CDR3aa: ASSYFPGGGETQY

d_gene: TRBD2
j_gene: TRBJ2-7
abundance: NA
v_gene: TRBV18
CDR3aa: ASSPRTSGSYEQY

d_gene: TRBD1
j_gene: TRBJ1-2
abundance: once
v_gene: TRBV4-2
CDR3aa: ASSQTDRARSGYT

d_gene: TRBD1
j_gene: TRBJ1-5
abundance: NA
v_gene: TRBV2
CDR3aa: ASSGTEINQPQH

d_gene: NA
j_gene: TRBJ1-1
abundance: few
v_gene: TRBV29-1
CDR3aa: SVGQGRDTEAF

d_gene: NA
j_gene: TRBJ2-3
abundance: NA
v_gene: TRBV5-8
CDR3aa: ASSLGGFTDTQY

d_gene: TRBD1
j_gene: TRBJ1-4
abundance: few
v_gene: TRBV6-6
CDR3aa: ASSSGTGVGNEKLF

d_gene: TRBD1
j_gene: TRBJ2-6
abundance: NA
v_gene: TRBV5-1
CDR3aa: ASSSRTGTSPVLT

d_gene: TRBD1
j_gene: TRBJ1-1
abundance: NA
v_gene: TRBV7-9
CDR3aa: ASSSHTGGTEAF

d_gene: NA
j_gene: TRBJ2-6
abundance: NA
v_gene: TRBV11-2
CDR3aa: ASIQFGANVLT

d_gene: NA
j_gene: TRBJ2-3
abundance: NA
v_gene: TRBV28
CDR3aa: ASSLGGGGTDTQY

d_gene: NA
j_gene: TRBJ1-2
abundance: once
v_gene: TRBV7-2
CDR3aa: ASARDQGTYGYT

d_gene: NA
j_gene: TRBJ1-2
abundance: NA
v_gene: TRBV18
CDR3aa: ASSPPSTQQTST

d_gene: NA
j_gene: TRBJ2-3
abundance: NA
v_gene: TRBV9
CDR3aa: ASSVDPDTDTQY

d_gene: TRBD2
j_gene: TRBJ2-1
abundance: NA
v_gene: TRBV7-3
CDR3aa: ASSSSGRSYNEQF